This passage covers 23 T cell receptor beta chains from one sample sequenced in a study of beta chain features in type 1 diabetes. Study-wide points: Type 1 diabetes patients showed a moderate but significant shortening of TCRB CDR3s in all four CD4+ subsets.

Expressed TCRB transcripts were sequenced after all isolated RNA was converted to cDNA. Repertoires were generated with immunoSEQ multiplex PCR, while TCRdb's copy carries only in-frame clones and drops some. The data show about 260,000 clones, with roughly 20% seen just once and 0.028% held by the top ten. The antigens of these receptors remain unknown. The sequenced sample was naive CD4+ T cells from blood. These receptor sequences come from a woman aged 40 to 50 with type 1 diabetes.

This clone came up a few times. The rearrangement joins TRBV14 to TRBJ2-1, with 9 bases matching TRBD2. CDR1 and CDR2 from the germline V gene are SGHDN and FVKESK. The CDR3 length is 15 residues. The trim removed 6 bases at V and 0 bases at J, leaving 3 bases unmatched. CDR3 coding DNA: TGTGCCAGCAGGCTTAGCGGGAGCTCCTACAATGAGCAGTTCTTC. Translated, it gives CASRLSGSSYNEQFF.

For the CDR3, the DNA is TGTGCCACCAGCAGAGTGGGGAGGGGCAGCAATCAGCCCCAGCATTTT. It yields the protein CATSRVGRGSNQPQHF. V gene TRBV15 combines with J gene TRBJ1-5; D is possibly TRBD1 (5 bases). The ends were cut back, 1 base at V and 1 base at J, with 11 bases in the middle. This CDR3 has 16 amino acids. Germline CDR1 and CDR2: LNHNV and YYDKDF (reference sequence). Full variable domain (remainder filled in from reference TRBV15 and TRBJ1-5): DAMVIQNPRYQVTQFGKPVTLSCSQTLNHNVMYWYQQKSSQAPKLLFHYYDKDFNNEADTPDNFQSRRPNTSFCFLDIRSPGLGDTAMYLCATSRVGRGSNQPQHFGDGTRLSIL.

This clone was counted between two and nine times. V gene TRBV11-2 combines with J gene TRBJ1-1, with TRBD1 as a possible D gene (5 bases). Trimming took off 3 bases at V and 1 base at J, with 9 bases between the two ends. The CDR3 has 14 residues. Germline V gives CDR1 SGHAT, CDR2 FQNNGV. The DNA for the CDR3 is TGTGCCAGCAGCTTCCATCAGGGGAACACTGAAGCTTTCTTT. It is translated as CASSFHQGNTEAFF.

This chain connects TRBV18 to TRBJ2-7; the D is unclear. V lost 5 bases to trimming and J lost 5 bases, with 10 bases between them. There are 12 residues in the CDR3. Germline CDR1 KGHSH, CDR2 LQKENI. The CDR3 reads CASSGSGNEQYF. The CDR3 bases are TGTGCCAGCTCAGGGTCAGGTAACGAGCAGTACTTC.

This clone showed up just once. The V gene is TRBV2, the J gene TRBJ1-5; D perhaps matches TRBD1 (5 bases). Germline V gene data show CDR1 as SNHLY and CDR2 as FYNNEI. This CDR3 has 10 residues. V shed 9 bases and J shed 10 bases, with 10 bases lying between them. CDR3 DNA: TGTGCCAGTGGGGGGGAACCCCAGCATTTT. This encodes CASGGEPQHF.

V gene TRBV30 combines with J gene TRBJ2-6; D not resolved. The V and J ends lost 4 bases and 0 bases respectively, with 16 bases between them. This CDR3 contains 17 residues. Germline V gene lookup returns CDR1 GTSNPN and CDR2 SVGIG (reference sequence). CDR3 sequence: CAWNDARVLSGANVLTF. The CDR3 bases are TGTGCCTGGAATGACGCCCGGGTCCTCTCTGGGGCCAACGTCCTGACTTTC. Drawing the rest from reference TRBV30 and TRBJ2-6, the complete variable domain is SQTIHQWPATLVQPVGSPLSLECTVEGTSNPNLYWYRQAAGRGLQLLFYSVGIGQISSEVPQNLSASRPQDRQFILSSKKLLLSDSGFYLCAWNDARVLSGANVLTFGAGSRLTVL.

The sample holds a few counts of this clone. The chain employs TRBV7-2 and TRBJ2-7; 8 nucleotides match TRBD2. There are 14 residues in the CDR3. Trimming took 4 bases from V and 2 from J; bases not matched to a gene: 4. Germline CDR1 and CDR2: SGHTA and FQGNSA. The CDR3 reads CASSSGGVPYEQYF. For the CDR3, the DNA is TGTGCCAGCAGCTCGGGGGGGGTGCCCTACGAGCAGTACTTC.

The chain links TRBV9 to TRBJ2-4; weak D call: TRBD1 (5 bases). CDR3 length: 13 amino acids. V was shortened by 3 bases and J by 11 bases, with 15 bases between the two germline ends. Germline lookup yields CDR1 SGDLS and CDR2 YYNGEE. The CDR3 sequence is CASSAEQVSFQYF. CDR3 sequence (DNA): TGTGCCAGCAGCGCAGAACAGGTATCATTTCAGTACTTC. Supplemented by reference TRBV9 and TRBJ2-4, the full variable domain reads DSGVTQTPKHLITATGQRVTLRCSPRSGDLSVYWYQQSLDQGLQFLIQYYNGEERAKGNILERFSAQQFPDLHSELNLSSLELGDSALYFCASSAEQVSFQYFGAGTRLSVL.

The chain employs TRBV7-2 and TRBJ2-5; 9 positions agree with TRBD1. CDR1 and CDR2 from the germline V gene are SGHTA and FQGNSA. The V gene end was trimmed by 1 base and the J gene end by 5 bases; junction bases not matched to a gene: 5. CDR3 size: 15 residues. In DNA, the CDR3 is TGTGCCAGCAGCTTAGGGGACAGGGTATTGGAGACCCAGTACTTC. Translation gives CASSLGDRVLETQYF.

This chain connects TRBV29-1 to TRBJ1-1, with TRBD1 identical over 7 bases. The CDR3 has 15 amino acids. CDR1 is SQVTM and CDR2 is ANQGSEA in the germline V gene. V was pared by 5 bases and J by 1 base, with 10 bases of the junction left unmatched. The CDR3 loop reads CSVLLGQARNTEAFF. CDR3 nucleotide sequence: TGCAGCGTTTTGCTCGGACAGGCAAGGAACACTGAAGCTTTCTTT.

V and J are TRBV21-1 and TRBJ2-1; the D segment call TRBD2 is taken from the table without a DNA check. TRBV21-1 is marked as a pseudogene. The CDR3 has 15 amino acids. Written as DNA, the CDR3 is TGTGCCAGCAGCCCCTGCGGGGGGAGGTACAATGAGCAGTTCTTC. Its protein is CASSPCGGRYNEQFF.

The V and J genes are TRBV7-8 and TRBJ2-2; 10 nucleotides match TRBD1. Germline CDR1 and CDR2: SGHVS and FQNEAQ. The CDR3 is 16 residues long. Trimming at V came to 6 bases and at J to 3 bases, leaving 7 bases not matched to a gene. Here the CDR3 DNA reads TGTGCCAGCAGACAACCGGGACAGGGGTACACCGGGGAGCTGTTTTTT. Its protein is CASRQPGQGYTGELFF.

The chain's CDR3 is CASSHQIGGTGEAYEQYF. CDR3 sequence (DNA): TGCGCCAGCAGCCATCAAATTGGGGGGACAGGGGAGGCCTACGAGCAGTACTTC. The chain combines TRBV4-3 with TRBJ2-7; 10 bases line up with TRBD1. J was trimmed by 2 bases and V by 3 bases; bases with no gene match: 13. CDR3 size: 18 residues. Germline loops: CDR1 LGHNA, CDR2 YSLEER.

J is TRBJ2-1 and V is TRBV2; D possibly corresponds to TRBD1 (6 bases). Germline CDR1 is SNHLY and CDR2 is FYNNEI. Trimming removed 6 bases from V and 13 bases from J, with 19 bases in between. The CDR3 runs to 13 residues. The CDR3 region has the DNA TGTGCCAGCAGGGAGACATTGCAGGGGCCTCAGTTCTTC. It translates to CASRETLQGPQFF.

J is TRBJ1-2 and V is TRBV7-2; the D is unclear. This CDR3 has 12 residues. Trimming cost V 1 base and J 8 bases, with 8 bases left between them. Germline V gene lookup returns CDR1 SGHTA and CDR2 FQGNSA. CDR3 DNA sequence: TGTGCCAGCAGCTTAGGTGTCCAAGGCTACACCTTC. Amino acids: CASSLGVQGYTF. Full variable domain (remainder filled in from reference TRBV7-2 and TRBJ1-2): GAGVSQSPSNKVTEKGKDVELRCDPISGHTALYWYRQSLGQGLEFLIYFQGNSAPDKSGLPSDRFSAERTGGSVSTLTIQRTQQEDSAVYLCASSLGVQGYTFGSGTRLTVV.

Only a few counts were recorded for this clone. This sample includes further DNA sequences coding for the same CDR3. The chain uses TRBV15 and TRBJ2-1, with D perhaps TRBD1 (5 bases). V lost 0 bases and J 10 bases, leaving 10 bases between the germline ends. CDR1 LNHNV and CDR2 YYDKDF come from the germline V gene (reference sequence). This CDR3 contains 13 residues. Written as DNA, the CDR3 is TGTGCCACCAGCAGAGACAGGGCAGGAGAGCAGTTCTTC. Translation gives CATSRDRAGEQFF.

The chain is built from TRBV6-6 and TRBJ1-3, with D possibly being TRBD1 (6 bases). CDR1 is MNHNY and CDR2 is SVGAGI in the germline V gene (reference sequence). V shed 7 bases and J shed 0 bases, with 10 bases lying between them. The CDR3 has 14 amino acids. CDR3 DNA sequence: TGTGCCAGCATAGGGGGAAGCTCTGGAAACACCATATATTTT. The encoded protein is CASIGGSSGNTIYF.

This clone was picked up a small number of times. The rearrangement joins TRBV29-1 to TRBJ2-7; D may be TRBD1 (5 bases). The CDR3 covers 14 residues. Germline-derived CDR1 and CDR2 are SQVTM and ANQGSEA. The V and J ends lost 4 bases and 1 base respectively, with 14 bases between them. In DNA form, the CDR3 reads TGCAGCGTTGGGGTAGGGCAGGGATCCTACGAGCAGTACTTC. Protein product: CSVGVGQGSYEQYF.

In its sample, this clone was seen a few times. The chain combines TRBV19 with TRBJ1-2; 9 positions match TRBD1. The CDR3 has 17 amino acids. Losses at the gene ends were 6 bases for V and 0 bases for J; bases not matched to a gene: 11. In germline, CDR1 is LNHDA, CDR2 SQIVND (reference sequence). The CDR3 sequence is CASSSGTGNTANYGYTF. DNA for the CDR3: TGTGCCAGTAGCTCCGGGACAGGGAACACGGCTAACTATGGCTACACCTTC.

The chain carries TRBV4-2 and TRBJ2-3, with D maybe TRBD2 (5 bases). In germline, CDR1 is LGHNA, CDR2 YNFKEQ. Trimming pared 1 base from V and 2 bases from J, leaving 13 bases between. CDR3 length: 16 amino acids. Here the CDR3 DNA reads TGTGCCAGCAGCCAAGGAAGGACTCCTTCCACAGATACGCAGTATTTT. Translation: CASSQGRTPSTDTQYF.

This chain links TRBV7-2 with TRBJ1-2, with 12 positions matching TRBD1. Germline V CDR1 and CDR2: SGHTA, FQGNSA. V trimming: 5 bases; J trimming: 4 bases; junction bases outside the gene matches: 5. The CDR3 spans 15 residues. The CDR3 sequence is CASSTGTGGSYGYTF. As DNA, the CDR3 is TGTGCCAGCAGCACTGGGACAGGGGGCAGCTATGGCTACACCTTC.

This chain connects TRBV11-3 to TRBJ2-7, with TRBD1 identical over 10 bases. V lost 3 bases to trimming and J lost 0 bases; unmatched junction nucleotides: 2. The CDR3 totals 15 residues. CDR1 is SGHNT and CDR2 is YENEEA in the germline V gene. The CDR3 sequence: CASSFGQGVSYEQYF. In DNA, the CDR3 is TGTGCCAGCAGCTTCGGACAGGGGGTCTCCTACGAGCAGTACTTC.

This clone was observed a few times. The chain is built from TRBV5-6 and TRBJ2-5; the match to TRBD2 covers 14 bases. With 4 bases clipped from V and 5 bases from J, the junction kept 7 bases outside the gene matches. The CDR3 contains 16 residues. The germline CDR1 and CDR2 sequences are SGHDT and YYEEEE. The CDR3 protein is CASSPPRLAGGETQYF. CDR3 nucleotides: TGTGCCAGCAGCCCACCCCGACTAGCGGGAGGGGAGACCCAGTACTTC.